Shown below are 21 T cell receptor beta chains from a single sample sequenced in a study of blood T cell repertoires in COVID-19 (dated by TCRdb to the early 2020s). The library was made by the immunoSEQ multiplex PCR assay. TCRdb's version of the immuneACCESS table is confined to in-frame rearrangements and falls short of the full clone set. An unresolved V gene accounts for under half of the shortfall where checked; the remainder is of unknown origin. The sample records approximately 190,000 clones, about 81% of which are singletons. Roughly 8% of the sample is taken by the ten largest. Sequencing was carried out using peripheral blood. The origin of the receptors is a woman aged 55-69 years with COVID-19, enrolled during active disease.

A word on this clone: Other DNA sequences of this sample code for an identical CDR3. The chain couples TRBV19 to TRBJ1-2; 8 bases align to TRBD1. CDR1 and CDR2 from the germline V gene are LNHDA and SQIVND (reference sequence). The J segment lost 2 bases and the V segment lost 4 bases, leaving 3 bases of the junction unmatched. The CDR3 has 14 amino acids. The chain's CDR3 is CASSTRQGNYGYTF. The DNA of the CDR3 is TGTGCCAGTAGTACCCGACAGGGGAACTATGGCTACACCTTC.

This clone was counted between two and nine times. This sequence joins TRBV6-6 and TRBJ2-3, with 8 bases identical to TRBD2. The CDR3 spans 16 residues. Losses at the gene ends were 2 bases for V and 1 base for J; bases not matched to a gene: 5. The germline V gene encodes CDR1 MNHNY and CDR2 SVGAGI (reference sequence). The CDR3 here is CASSYGLAGRTDTQYF. The DNA for the CDR3 is TGTGCCAGCAGTTACGGCCTAGCGGGCCGCACAGATACGCAGTATTTT.

The chain is built from TRBV6-5 and TRBJ1-1; no clear D gene. Germline V gene sequence: CDR1 MNHEY, CDR2 SVGAGI. The CDR3 contains 13 residues. Trimming cost V 2 bases and J 3 bases, with 7 bases left between them. In nucleotides, the CDR3 is TGTGCCAGCAGTTACGAGTACGACACTGAAGCTTTCTTT. It specifies CASSYEYDTEAFF.

The chain combines TRBV19 with TRBJ2-3; tentatively, D is TRBD1 (6 bases). The V end lost 3 bases, the J end lost 1 base, and 17 bases lay between the germline ends. CDR1 is LNHDA and CDR2 is SQIVND in the germline V gene (reference sequence). The CDR3 sequence is 17 residues long. The CDR3 is CASSMREGGIGTDTQYF. Here the CDR3 DNA reads TGTGCCAGTAGTATGCGCGAAGGGGGTATCGGCACAGATACGCAGTATTTT.

The V and J genes are TRBV15 and TRBJ1-2; 8 bases are a match to TRBD1. The CDR3 has 15 residues. The junction had 8 bases not matched to a gene; V was cut back by 0 bases and J by 8 bases. Germline V lookup: CDR1 LNHNV, CDR2 YYDKDF (reference sequence). The chain's CDR3 is CATSRDLSGTGGYTF. CDR3 in DNA: TGTGCCACCAGCAGAGATCTATCCGGGACAGGAGGCTACACCTTC. Filled out from reference TRBV15 and TRBJ1-2, the complete variable domain reads DAMVIQNPRYQVTQFGKPVTLSCSQTLNHNVMYWYQQKSSQAPKLLFHYYDKDFNNEADTPDNFQSRRPNTSFCFLDIRSPGLGDTAMYLCATSRDLSGTGGYTFGSGTRLTVV.

The rearrangement uses TRBV9 and TRBJ1-1, with D maybe TRBD1 (5 bases). V gave up 0 bases and J gave up 4 bases, with 10 bases separating them. The V gene's germline CDR1 is SGDLS and CDR2 YYNGEE. The CDR3 contains 14 residues. DNA of the CDR3: TGTGCCAGCAGCGTAGTAACCGGGGGCACTGAAGCTTTCTTT. Translated, it gives CASSVVTGGTEAFF.

The rearrangement links TRBV5-5 to TRBJ2-1; TRBD2 matches 11 bases. The V gene's germline CDR1 is SGHKS and CDR2 YYEKEE (reference sequence). This CDR3 has 14 amino acids. With 5 bases clipped from V and 14 bases from J, the junction kept 12 bases outside the gene matches. CDR3 in amino acids: CASSSRTSGPVEFF. CDR3 in DNA: TGTGCCAGCAGTTCCCGGACTAGCGGGCCGGTTGAGTTCTTC.

Only a few counts were recorded for this clone. The rearrangement joins TRBV30 to TRBJ2-1, with D hard to call. V gave up 4 bases and J gave up 5 bases, with 9 bases separating them. The CDR3 spans 12 residues. The germline CDR1 and CDR2 sequences are GTSNPN and SVGIG (reference sequence). CDR3 region: CAWKAANNEQFF. Here the CDR3 DNA reads TGTGCCTGGAAAGCTGCCAACAATGAGCAGTTCTTC.

The gene calls are TRBV5-1 and TRBJ1-5; D gene uncertain. V was shortened by 5 bases and J by 3 bases, with 15 bases between the two germline ends. Germline CDR1 is SGHRS and CDR2 is YFSETQ. CDR3 length: 15 residues. The CDR3 coding sequence is TGCGCCAGCAGTTTAGCCGGCGGGTACAATCAGCCCCAGCATTTT. Protein sequence: CASSLAGGYNQPQHF.

This clone was recorded only once. The CDR3 nucleotides read TGTGCCAGTAGTATAAGGGTTCAGGGAGGCGATACGCAGTATTTT. As protein: CASSIRVQGGDTQYF. The rearrangement joins TRBV19 to TRBJ2-3; a weak D match, TRBD2 (6 bases). In germline, CDR1 is LNHDA, CDR2 SQIVND (reference sequence). Trimming stripped 2 bases from V and 6 bases from J, with 15 bases between. The CDR3 covers 15 residues.

The V gene is TRBV7-9, the J gene TRBJ1-4, with no clear D. CDR1 is SEHNR, CDR2 FQNEAQ, per germline (reference sequence). With 2 bases removed from V and 8 bases from J, the gap between germline ends came to 12 bases. This CDR3 is built from 14 residues. CDR3 DNA: TGTGCCAGCAGCTTAACCGCAGCGGGGGAAAAACTGTTTTTT. Translation: CASSLTAAGEKLFF.

V usage is TRBV6-1 and J usage is TRBJ2-3, with 12 bases matching TRBD2. J was trimmed by 2 bases and V by 6 bases; bases with no gene match: 6. The CDR3 consists of 16 residues. CDR1 and CDR2 from the germline V gene are MNHNS and SASEGT. The CDR3 protein is CASSETSGRLTDTQYF. The CDR3, as DNA: TGTGCCAGCAGCGAAACTAGCGGGAGGCTCACAGATACGCAGTATTTT.

J is TRBJ2-3 and V is TRBV20-1; TRBD2 aligns across 7 bases. Germline CDR1 reads DFQATT; CDR2 reads SNEGSKA (reference sequence). With 5 bases clipped from V and 7 bases from J, the junction kept 3 bases outside the gene matches. This CDR3 has 11 residues. DNA of the CDR3: TGCAGTGCTGGGGGGGACCATACGCAGTATTTT. Translated: CSAGGDHTQYF.

With regard to this clone: A read error may account for a junction end that differs from germline. The genes are TRBV5-6 and TRBJ1-1; TRBD1 matches 8 bases. The CDR3 loop spans 12 amino acids. From germline, CDR1 is SGHDT and CDR2 YYEEEE. The chain's CDR3 is CASSSGGRLWGF. The CDR3 bases are TGTGCCAGCAGTTCAGGGGGCCGACTTTGGGGTTTT.

The CDR3 loop is CASSHPKSRLAGEAAGELFF. CDR3 bases: TGCGCCAGCAGTCACCCAAAGTCCAGACTAGCGGGAGAGGCTGCCGGGGAGCTGTTTTTT. The rearrangement joins TRBV23-1 to TRBJ2-2; TRBD2 agrees at 12 bases. TRBV23-1 is given ORF status, its function remaining uncertain. CDR3 length equals 20 residues. With V trimmed by 3 bases and J by 6 bases, 17 bases remained unmatched.

The chain uses TRBV7-2 and TRBJ1-6; 7 bases map to TRBD1. CDR1 and CDR2 from the germline V gene are SGHTA and FQGNSA. This CDR3 region has 16 residues. Trimming removed 1 base from V and 10 bases from J; junction bases left unmatched: 10. DNA for the CDR3: TGTGCCAGCAGCTTAGGGGCAGGGGGTACGTGGTCACCCCTCCACTTT. Translated, it gives CASSLGAGGTWSPLHF.

This clone has more than one count but fewer than ten. The chain employs TRBV25-1 and TRBJ2-1; 7 bases match TRBD1. Germline CDR1 is MGHDK and CDR2 is SYGVNS. Unmatched junction bases numbered 7, after V lost 4 bases and J lost 4 bases. This CDR3 has 15 residues. Here the CDR3 reads CASSAWDREYNEQFF. In DNA form, the CDR3 reads TGTGCCAGCAGTGCGTGGGACAGAGAATACAATGAGCAGTTCTTC. Based on the CDR3 plus reference TRBV25-1 and TRBJ2-1, the full variable domain is EADIYQTPRYLVIGTGKKITLECSQTMGHDKMYWYQQDPGMELHLIHYSYGVNSTEKGDLSSESTVSRIRTEHFPLTLESARPSHTSQYLCASSAWDREYNEQFFGPGTRLTVL.

CDR3 in amino acids: CASTLGTVGEKLFF. For the CDR3, the DNA is TGTGCCAGCACCCTAGGGACAGTGGGGGAAAAACTGTTTTTT. The chain is built from TRBV3-1 (or the pseudogene TRBV3-2) and TRBJ1-4; 7 positions agree with TRBD1. Germline V gene data show CDR1 as LGHDT and CDR2 as YNNKEL (reference sequence). This CDR3 is 14 amino acids long. The J segment lost 8 bases and the V segment lost 7 bases, leaving 10 bases of the junction unmatched.

The chain has TRBV28 and TRBJ1-6, with 7 bases fitting TRBD1. CDR3 length equals 15 residues. Germline V gene lookup returns CDR1 MDHEN and CDR2 SYDVKM. J was trimmed by 9 bases and V by 4 bases; bases with no gene match: 9. CDR3 DNA sequence: TGTGCCAGCAGTTCCGGGACAGCTTCCATTTCACCCCTCCACTTT. This codes for CASSSGTASISPLHF.

The CDR3 DNA reads TGTGCCAGCCAAAATCCGGGACAGGGCGCAACTAATGAAAAACTGTTTTTT. Protein: CASQNPGQGATNEKLFF. The V call is TRBV19, the J call TRBJ1-4, with 9 bases that match TRBD1. The V gene's germline CDR1 is LNHDA and CDR2 SQIVND (reference sequence). After removal of 9 bases from V and 0 bases from J, the junction contained 11 bases not matched to a gene. The CDR3 has 17 amino acids. Full variable domain (rest looked up from reference TRBV19 and TRBJ1-4): DGGITQSPKYLFRKEGQNVTLSCEQNLNHDAMYWYRQDPGQGLRLIYYSQIVNDFQKGDIAEGYSVSREKKESFPLTVTSAQKNPTAFYLCASQNPGQGATNEKLFFGSGTQLSVL.

The chain carries TRBV2 and TRBJ1-1, with 11 bases lining up with TRBD1. This CDR3 spans 17 amino acids. Germline V CDR1 and CDR2: SNHLY, FYNNEI. The V and J ends lost 1 base and 0 bases, in that order; junction bases with no gene match: 4. The CDR3 DNA reads as TGTGCCAGCAGTGAAGGGACAGGGGGCGGCATGAACACTGAAGCTTTCTTT. This sequence encodes CASSEGTGGGMNTEAFF.